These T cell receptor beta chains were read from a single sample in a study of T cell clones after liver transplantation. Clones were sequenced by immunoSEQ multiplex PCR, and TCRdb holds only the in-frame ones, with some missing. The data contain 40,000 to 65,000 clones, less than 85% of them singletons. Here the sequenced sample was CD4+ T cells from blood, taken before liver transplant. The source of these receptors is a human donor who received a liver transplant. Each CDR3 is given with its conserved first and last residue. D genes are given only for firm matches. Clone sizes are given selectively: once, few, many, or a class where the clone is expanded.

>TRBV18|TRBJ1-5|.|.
CASSPQGNQPQHF
TGTGCCAGCTCACCACAAGGTAATCAGCCCCAGCATTTT
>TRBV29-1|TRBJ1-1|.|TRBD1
CSAGTGGATEAFF
TGCAGCGCCGGGACAGGGGGGGCCACTGAAGCTTTCTTT
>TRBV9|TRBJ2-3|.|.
CASSVGNSGSTDTQYF
TGTGCCAGCAGCGTAGGGAATAGCGGATCCACAGATACGCAGTATTTT
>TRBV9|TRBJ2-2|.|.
CASSVNPNPTGELFF
TGTGCCAGCAGCGTCAATCCGAACCCCACCGGGGAGCTGTTTTTT
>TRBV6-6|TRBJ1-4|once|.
CASSYSAEKLFF
TGTGCCAGCAGTTACTCGGCGGAAAAACTGTTTTTT
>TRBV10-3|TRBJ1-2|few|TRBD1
CAITGRTGHGYTF
TGTGCCATCACTGGGCGGACAGGGCATGGCTACACCTTC
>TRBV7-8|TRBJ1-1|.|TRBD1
CASRPLEGGLNTEAFF
TGTGCCAGCAGACCCTTGGAAGGGGGCCTGAACACTGAAGCTTTCTTT
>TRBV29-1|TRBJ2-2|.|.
CSVLGGGPAPGELFF
TGCAGCGTGCTGGGCGGGGGCCCGGCACCCGGGGAGCTGTTTTTT
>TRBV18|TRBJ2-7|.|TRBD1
CASSPGTGAEQYF
TGTGCCAGCTCACCGGGGACAGGGGCCGAGCAGTACTTC
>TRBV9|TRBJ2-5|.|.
CASSLDEETQYF
TGTGCCAGCAGCTTGGATGAAGAGACCCAGTACTTC
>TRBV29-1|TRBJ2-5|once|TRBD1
CSVTGQGGETQYF
TGCAGCGTGACGGGACAGGGTGGCGAGACCCAGTACTTC
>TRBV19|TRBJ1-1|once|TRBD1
CASIDRGMNTEAFF
TGTGCCAGTATAGACAGGGGCATGAACACTGAAGCTTTCTTT
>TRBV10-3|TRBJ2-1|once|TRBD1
CAISRDREYEQFF
TGTGCCATCAGTCGGGACAGGGAGTATGAGCAGTTCTTC
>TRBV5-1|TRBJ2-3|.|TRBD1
CASSSDRGSDTQYF
TGCGCCAGCAGCTCGGACAGGGGGTCAGATACGCAGTATTTT
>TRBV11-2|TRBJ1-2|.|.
CASSPANYGYTF
TGTGCCAGCAGCCCAGCCAACTATGGCTACACCTTC
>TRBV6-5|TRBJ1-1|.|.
CASAMNTEAFF
TGTGCCAGCGCCATGAACACTGAAGCTTTCTTT
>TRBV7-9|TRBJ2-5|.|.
CASSLSPVQETQYF
TGTGCCAGCAGCTTATCGCCAGTACAAGAGACCCAGTACTTC
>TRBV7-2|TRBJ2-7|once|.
CASSSRQFDYEQYF
TGTGCCAGCAGTTCTAGGCAGTTCGACTACGAGCAGTACTTC
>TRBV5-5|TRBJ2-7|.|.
CASSLVFGGLGEQYF
TGTGCCAGCAGCTTGGTCTTTGGCGGTTTGGGAGAGCAGTACTTC
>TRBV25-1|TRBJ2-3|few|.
CASSSQGTDTQYF
TGTGCCAGCAGTAGTCAGGGGACAGATACGCAGTATTTT
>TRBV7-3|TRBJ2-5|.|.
CASSLRGVETQYF
TGTGCCAGCAGCTTAAGGGGGGTAGAGACCCAGTACTTC
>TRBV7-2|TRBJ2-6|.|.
CASSLSAGAGANVLTF
TGTGCCAGCAGCTTATCAGCAGGGGCTGGGGCCAACGTCCTGACTTTC
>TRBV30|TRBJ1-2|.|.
CAWSGQTYGYTF
TGTGCCTGGAGCGGACAGACCTATGGCTACACCTTC
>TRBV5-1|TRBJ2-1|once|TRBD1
CASSPTGGLEQFF
TGCGCCAGCAGCCCTACAGGGGGCTTGGAGCAGTTCTTC
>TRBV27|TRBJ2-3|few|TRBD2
CASSPLLAGRGDTQYF
TGTGCCAGCAGTCCTCTTCTAGCGGGGCGCGGGGATACGCAGTATTTT
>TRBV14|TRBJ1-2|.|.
CASSQVQAGGYTF
TGTGCCAGCAGCCAAGTCCAAGCAGGTGGCTACACCTTC
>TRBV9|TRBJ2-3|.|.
CASSGRGGTDTQYF
TGTGCCAGCAGCGGGAGGGGGGGCACAGATACGCAGTATTTT
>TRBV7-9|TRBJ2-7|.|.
CASSPVEERSYEQYF
TGTGCCAGCAGCCCCGTAGAGGAGAGGTCCTACGAGCAGTACTTC
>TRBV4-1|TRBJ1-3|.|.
CASSQEGSGGRNTIYF
TGCGCCAGCAGCCAAGAAGGAAGCGGGGGAAGAAACACCATATATTTT
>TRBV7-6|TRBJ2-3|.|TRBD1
CASSLVPPSGGMNTQYF
TGTGCCAGCAGCTTAGTTCCCCCGTCAGGGGGCATGAATACGCAGTATTTT
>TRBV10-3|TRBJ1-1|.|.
CAISESMGPLGTEAFF
TGTGCCATCAGTGAGTCGATGGGGCCCCTGGGGACTGAAGCTTTCTTT
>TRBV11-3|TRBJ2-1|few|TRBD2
CASSVTSGGEQFF
TGTGCCAGCAGCGTTACTAGCGGGGGTGAGCAGTTCTTC
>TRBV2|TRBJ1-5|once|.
CASSIKGTQHF
TGTGCCAGCAGTATAAAGGGTACCCAGCATTTT
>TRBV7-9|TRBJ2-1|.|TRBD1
CASNRGQGFDEQFF
TGTGCCAGCAACAGGGGACAGGGCTTCGATGAGCAGTTCTTC
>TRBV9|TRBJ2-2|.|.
CASSVQGRANTGELFF
TGTGCCAGCAGCGTACAGGGGCGGGCGAACACCGGGGAGCTGTTTTTT
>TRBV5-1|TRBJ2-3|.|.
CASSQLARTDTQYF
TGCGCCAGCAGCCAACTAGCTAGAACAGATACGCAGTATTTT
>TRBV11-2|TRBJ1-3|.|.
CASSLTGGAILGNTIYF
TGTGCCAGCAGCTTGACGGGAGGGGCCATTCTCGGAAACACCATATATTTT
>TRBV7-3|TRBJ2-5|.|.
CASSWEAKGTQYF
TGTGCCAGCAGCTGGGAGGCCAAGGGGACCCAGTACTTC
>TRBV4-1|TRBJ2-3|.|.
CASSRDGADTQYF
TGCGCCAGCAGTCGCGATGGGGCGGATACGCAGTATTTT
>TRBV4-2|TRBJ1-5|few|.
CASSQDGAGSQPQHF
TGTGCCAGCAGCCAAGATGGGGCCGGGAGCCAGCCCCAGCATTTT
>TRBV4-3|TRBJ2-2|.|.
CASSRTLRVTTSGELFF
TGCGCCAGCAGCCGGACCCTCAGGGTCACTACGTCCGGGGAGCTGTTTTTT